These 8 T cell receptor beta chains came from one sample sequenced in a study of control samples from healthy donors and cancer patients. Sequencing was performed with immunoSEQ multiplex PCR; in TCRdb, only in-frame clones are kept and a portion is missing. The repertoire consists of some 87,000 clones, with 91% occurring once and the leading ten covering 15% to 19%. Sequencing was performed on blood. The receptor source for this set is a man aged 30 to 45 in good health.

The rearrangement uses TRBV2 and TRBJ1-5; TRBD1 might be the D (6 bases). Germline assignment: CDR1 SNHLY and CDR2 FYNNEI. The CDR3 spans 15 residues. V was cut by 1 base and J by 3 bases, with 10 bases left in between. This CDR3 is CASSEVTGNNQPQHF. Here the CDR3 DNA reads TGTGCCAGCAGTGAAGTGACAGGAAACAATCAGCCCCAGCATTTT.

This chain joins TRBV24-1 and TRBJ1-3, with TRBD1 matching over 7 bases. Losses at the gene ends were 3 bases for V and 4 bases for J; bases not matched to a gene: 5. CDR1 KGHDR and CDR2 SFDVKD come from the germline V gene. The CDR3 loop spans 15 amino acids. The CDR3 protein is CATSDLQGPGNTIYF. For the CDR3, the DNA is TGTGCCACCAGTGATCTACAGGGGCCAGGAAACACCATATATTTT.

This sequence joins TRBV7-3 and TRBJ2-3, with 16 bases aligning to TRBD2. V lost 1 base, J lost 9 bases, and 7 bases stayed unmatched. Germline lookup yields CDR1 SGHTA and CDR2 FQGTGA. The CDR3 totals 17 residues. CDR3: CASSLRGLAGGPTTQYF. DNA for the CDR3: TGTGCCAGCAGCTTAAGGGGACTAGCGGGAGGGCCGACCACGCAGTATTTT. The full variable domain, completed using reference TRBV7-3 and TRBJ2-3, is GAGVSQTPSNKVTEKGKYVELRCDPISGHTALYWYRQSLGQGPEFLIYFQGTGAADDSGLPNDRFFAVRPEGSVSTLKIQRTERGDSAVYLCASSLRGLAGGPTTQYFGPGTRLTVL.

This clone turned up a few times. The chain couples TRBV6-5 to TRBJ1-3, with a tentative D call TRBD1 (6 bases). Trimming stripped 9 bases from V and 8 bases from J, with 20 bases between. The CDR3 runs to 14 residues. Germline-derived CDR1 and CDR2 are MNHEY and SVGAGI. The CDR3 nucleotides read TGTGCCAGTCGCCCCGGGACATTCCCGGACACCATATATTTT. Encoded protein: CASRPGTFPDTIYF.

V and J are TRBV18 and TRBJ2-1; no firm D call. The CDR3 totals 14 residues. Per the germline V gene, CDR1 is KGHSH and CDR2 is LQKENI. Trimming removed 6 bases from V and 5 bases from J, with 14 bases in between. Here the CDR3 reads CASSKREDHNEQFF. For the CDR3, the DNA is TGTGCCAGCTCCAAACGCGAAGACCACAATGAGCAGTTCTTC.

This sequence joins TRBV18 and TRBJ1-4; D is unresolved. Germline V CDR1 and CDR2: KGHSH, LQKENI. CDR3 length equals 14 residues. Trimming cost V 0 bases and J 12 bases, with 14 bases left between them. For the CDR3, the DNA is TGTGCCAGCTCACCACCGGAGCAGCCGAGAGAACTGTTTTTT. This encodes CASSPPEQPRELFF.

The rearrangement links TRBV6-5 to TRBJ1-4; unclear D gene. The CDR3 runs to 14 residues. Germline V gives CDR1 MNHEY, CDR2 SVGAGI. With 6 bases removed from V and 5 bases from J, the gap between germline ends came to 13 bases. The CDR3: CASSNRERNEKLFF. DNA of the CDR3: TGTGCCAGCAGCAATCGAGAGAGAAATGAAAAACTGTTTTTT.

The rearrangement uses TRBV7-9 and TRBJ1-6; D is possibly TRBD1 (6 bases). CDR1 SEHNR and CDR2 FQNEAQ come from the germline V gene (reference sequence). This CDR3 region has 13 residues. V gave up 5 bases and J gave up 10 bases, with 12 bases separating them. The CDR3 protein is CASSQGDNSPLHF. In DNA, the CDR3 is TGTGCCAGCAGCCAAGGGGACAACTCACCCCTCCACTTT. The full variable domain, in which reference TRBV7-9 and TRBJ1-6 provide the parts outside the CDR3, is DTGVSQNPRHKITKRGQNVTFRCDPISEHNRLYWYRQTLGQGPEFLTYFQNEAQLEKSRLLSDRFSAERPKGSFSTLEIQRTEQGDSAMYLCASSQGDNSPLHFGNGTRLTVT.